The next 31 T cell receptor beta chains were all read from a single sample in a study of T cells in localized non-small cell lung cancer. Method: immunoSEQ multiplex PCR; TCRdb's copy keeps in-frame clones and lacks some. The table lists approximately 70,000 clones, approximately 87% of them singletons. The sample in question was peripheral blood, obtained before any cancer treatment. These receptors were taken from a male donor aged 60 or over with stage III squamous cell lung carcinoma.

The rearrangement joins TRBV7-2 to TRBJ2-7; a possible D gene is TRBD2 (6 bases). CDR1 is SGHTA and CDR2 is FQGNSA in the germline V gene. The CDR3 contains 15 residues. V was shortened by 6 bases and J by 6 bases, with 21 bases between the two germline ends. The CDR3 sequence is CASRSGDPYVSEQYF. CDR3 DNA sequence: TGTGCCAGCAGGTCGGGAGACCCATACGTCTCCGAGCAGTACTTC.

The sample holds many counts of this clone. The V call is TRBV7-2, the J call TRBJ2-4, with 10 bases aligning to TRBD2. Germline V gives CDR1 SGHTA, CDR2 FQGNSA. V lost 5 bases to trimming and J lost 6 bases; unmatched junction nucleotides: 7. This CDR3 has 15 amino acids. CDR3 sequence: CASSRPSGGGNIQYF. CDR3 sequence (DNA): TGTGCCAGCAGCCGACCAAGCGGGGGGGGAAACATTCAGTACTTC.

The chain combines TRBV2 with TRBJ1-1; TRBD1 aligns across 9 bases. Germline values: CDR1 SNHLY, CDR2 FYNNEI. The length of the CDR3 is 13 residues. With V trimmed by 8 bases and J by 11 bases, 12 bases remained unmatched. CDR3 residues: CASSQTGGRGAFF. The CDR3 bases are TGTGCCAGCTCCCAGACAGGGGGGAGGGGGGCTTTCTTT.

The chain has TRBV18 and TRBJ2-1; D ambiguous. Germline V gene data show CDR1 as KGHSH and CDR2 as LQKENI. The length of the CDR3 is 17 residues. V dropped 0 bases and J dropped 0 bases, with 12 bases sitting between them. The chain's CDR3 is CASSPPVPRSSYNEQFF. CDR3 coding DNA: TGTGCCAGCTCACCACCGGTACCTAGGAGCTCCTACAATGAGCAGTTCTTC.

The chain employs TRBV6-4 and TRBJ1-1; D call uncertain. V dropped 6 bases and J dropped 7 bases, with 18 bases sitting between them. This CDR3 has 14 residues. The V gene's germline CDR1 is MRHNA and CDR2 SNTAGT. CDR3 sequence (DNA): TGTGCCAGCAGCGCCGAGGGCTTGATGGGTGAAGCTTTCTTT. Its protein is CASSAEGLMGEAFF.

The chain has TRBV5-4 and TRBJ2-2; D tentatively fits TRBD1 or TRBD2 (6 bases each). The V gene's germline CDR1 is SGHNT and CDR2 YYREEE (reference sequence). Trimming took 7 bases from V and 1 from J, leaving 17 bases between them. The CDR3 length is 16 residues. This chain's CDR3 is CASVPQGRENTGELFF. DNA for the CDR3: TGTGCCAGCGTCCCTCAGGGGCGGGAGAACACCGGGGAGCTGTTTTTT. The whole variable domain, remainder taken from reference TRBV5-4 and TRBJ2-2, is ETGVTQSPTHLIKTRGQQVTLRCSSQSGHNTVSWYQQALGQGPQFIFQYYREEENGRGNFPPRFSGLQFPNYSSELNVNALELDDSALYLCASVPQGRENTGELFFGEGSRLTVL.

This chain connects TRBV6-5 to TRBJ2-7, with TRBD1 matching over 9 bases. This CDR3 region has 15 residues. V lost 5 bases and J lost 5; bases outside the gene matches: 10. Per the germline V gene, CDR1 is MNHEY and CDR2 is SVGAGI. CDR3 nucleotides: TGTGCCAGCAGTAACGGACAGGGGCGAACGAACGAGCAGTACGTC. Translated: CASSNGQGRTNEQYV.

This clone was observed a handful of times. This chain links TRBV7-9 with TRBJ2-3; tentative D call: TRBD1 (5 bases). Trimming stripped 1 base from V and 0 bases from J, with 11 bases between. Per the germline V gene, CDR1 is SEHNR and CDR2 is FQNEAQ (reference sequence). The CDR3 extends over 16 amino acids. CDR3 bases: TGTGCCAGCAGCTTAGTCCTGGGGCTGAGCACAGATACGCAGTATTTT. This codes for CASSLVLGLSTDTQYF.

The chain couples TRBV28 to TRBJ2-2, with D possibly TRBD1 on 5 matching bases. Per the germline V gene, CDR1 is MDHEN and CDR2 is SYDVKM. CDR3 length: 15 residues. V was cut by 7 bases and J by 5 bases, with 17 bases left in between. The CDR3 loop reads CASTLGPPRTGELFF. The CDR3, as DNA: TGTGCCAGCACCCTGGGGCCCCCGAGAACCGGGGAGCTGTTTTTT.

This chain joins TRBV27 and TRBJ2-2; D call uncertain. Trimming removed 5 bases from V and 7 bases from J, with 17 bases in between. Germline V lookup: CDR1 MNHEY, CDR2 SMNVEV (reference sequence). CDR3 length equals 15 residues. CDR3 residues: CASSPRPASNGELFF. The CDR3 DNA reads as TGTGCCAGCAGTCCCCGGCCAGCAAGCAACGGGGAGCTGTTTTTT.

This clone appeared a few times. The rearrangement joins TRBV28 to TRBJ1-4; TRBD1 might be the D (6 bases). The CDR3 totals 15 residues. Per the germline V gene, CDR1 is MDHEN and CDR2 is SYDVKM. The V gene lost 5 bases and the J gene lost 1 base, with 11 bases spanning the gap. CDR3 protein: CASSIGQRTNEKLFF. DNA of the CDR3: TGTGCCAGCAGTATCGGACAGAGAACTAATGAAAAACTGTTTTTT.

This chain links TRBV7-9 with TRBJ1-2; no reliable D call. Germline V CDR1 and CDR2: SEHNR, FQNEAQ (reference sequence). The V end was cut by 3 bases, the J end by 8 bases, with 16 bases between. CDR3 size: 14 residues. CDR3 protein: CASSLLSSGEGYTF. CDR3 DNA sequence: TGTGCCAGCAGCTTGTTATCATCCGGGGAAGGCTACACCTTC. The whole variable domain, filled in from reference TRBV7-9 and TRBJ1-2, reads DTGVSQNPRHKITKRGQNVTFRCDPISEHNRLYWYRQTLGQGPEFLTYFQNEAQLEKSRLLSDRFSAERPKGSFSTLEIQRTEQGDSAMYLCASSLLSSGEGYTFGSGTRLTVV.

The V gene is TRBV11-2, the J gene TRBJ2-7; 12 bases match TRBD1. This CDR3 contains 18 residues. Trimming cost V 1 base and J 5 bases; bases outside gene matches: 12. Germline V CDR1 and CDR2: SGHAT, FQNNGV. CDR3 sequence reads: CASSLAPPGTGGFDEQYF. The DNA of the CDR3 is TGTGCCAGCAGCTTAGCCCCCCCTGGGACAGGGGGCTTCGACGAGCAGTACTTC.

The chain couples TRBV6-1 to TRBJ2-4, with D uncertain. V lost 2 bases, J lost 5 bases, and 13 bases lay in between. The CDR3 sequence is 15 residues long. The germline V gene has CDR1 MNHNS and CDR2 SASEGT. CDR3 residues: CASSENPRHQNIQYF. For the CDR3, the DNA is TGTGCCAGCAGTGAAAACCCGCGACACCAAAACATTCAGTACTTC.

V and J are TRBV30 and TRBJ2-5; D is unclear. The length of the CDR3 is 13 residues. CDR1 is GTSNPN and CDR2 is SVGIG in the germline V gene (reference sequence). The V and J ends lost 0 bases and 1 base respectively, with 6 bases between them. The CDR3 DNA reads as TGTGCCTGGAGTGTCGGACGCCAAGAGACCCAGTACTTC. Translating gives CAWSVGRQETQYF.

This sequence joins TRBV5-8 and TRBJ1-1; unclear D gene. The CDR3 has 13 residues. CDR1 is SGHTS and CDR2 is YDEGEE in the germline V gene. Deletions cut 2 bases from V and 5 bases from J, with 10 bases between. The CDR3, as DNA: TGTGCCAGCAGCTTATTGAGTGCGACTGAAGCTTTCTTT. Encoded protein: CASSLLSATEAFF.

The gene calls are TRBV6-1 and TRBJ2-5; the D gene could be TRBD1 or TRBD2 (7 bases each). V was clipped by 2 bases and J by 1 base, with 14 bases between them. CDR1 and CDR2 (germline): MNHNS, SASEGT. CDR3 length: 16 residues. The CDR3 reads CASSEQGGALQETQYF. DNA of the CDR3: TGTGCCAGCAGTGAACAGGGGGGGGCCCTCCAAGAGACCCAGTACTTC.

This chain links TRBV9 with TRBJ1-2; D is perhaps TRBD1 (6 bases). Germline V gene sequence: CDR1 SGDLS, CDR2 YYNGEE. The V end lost 4 bases, the J end lost 7 bases, and 17 bases lay between the germline ends. The CDR3 extends over 14 amino acids. This CDR3 is CASSPPSSTGGYTF. The DNA for the CDR3 is TGTGCCAGCAGCCCTCCCTCGTCGACAGGTGGCTACACCTTC. Full variable domain (missing parts from reference TRBV9 and TRBJ1-2): DSGVTQTPKHLITATGQRVTLRCSPRSGDLSVYWYQQSLDQGLQFLIQYYNGEERAKGNILERFSAQQFPDLHSELNLSSLELGDSALYFCASSPPSSTGGYTFGSGTRLTVV.

The chain has TRBV29-1 and TRBJ2-1; TRBD2 matches 7 bases. The junction had 7 bases not matched to a gene; V was cut back by 3 bases and J by 5 bases. Germline assignment: CDR1 SQVTM and CDR2 ANQGSEA. The CDR3 spans 14 residues. Here the CDR3 DNA reads TGCAGCGTTGAGGGGGGGGTCCTCAACAATGAGCAGTTCTTC. Translated, it gives CSVEGGVLNNEQFF.

This clone was recorded only once. For the CDR3, the DNA is TGTGCCAGCAGTTTAGGGAGTCGGGCCAACGTCCTGACTTTC. Translation: CASSLGSRANVLTF. The chain links TRBV28 to TRBJ2-6, with TRBD2 as a possible D gene (5 bases). The germline V and J ends were trimmed by 2 bases and 5 bases, with 7 bases remaining between them. Germline assignment: CDR1 MDHEN and CDR2 SYDVKM. This CDR3 is 14 amino acids long.

The V gene is TRBV11-2, the J gene TRBJ1-6; D remains unclear. Germline lookup yields CDR1 SGHAT and CDR2 FQNNGV. Trimming removed 2 bases at V and 6 bases at J, with 14 bases between. There are 16 residues in the CDR3. The CDR3 protein is CASSLYPDVSNSPLHF. Here the CDR3 DNA reads TGTGCCAGCAGCTTATACCCGGACGTTAGTAATTCACCCCTCCACTTT.

This clone is medium-sized in the sample. The V gene is TRBV7-2, the J gene TRBJ2-6; D ambiguous. V was trimmed by 5 bases and J by 1 base, leaving 12 bases between them. CDR1 SGHTA and CDR2 FQGNSA come from the germline V gene. The CDR3 loop spans 16 amino acids. For the CDR3, the DNA is TGTGCCAGCAGCCCAGTTCTATTGTCTGGGGCCAACGTCCTGACTTTC. Amino acids: CASSPVLLSGANVLTF.

This clone came up a few times. The chain employs TRBV5-1 and TRBJ2-1, with 9 nucleotides matching TRBD1. The CDR3 is 17 residues long. Germline V gene data show CDR1 as SGHRS and CDR2 as YFSETQ. J gave up 4 bases and V 0 bases, and 8 bases lay outside the gene matches. CDR3 amino acids: CASSLGTGVLVYNEQFF. The DNA for the CDR3 is TGCGCCAGCAGCTTGGGGACAGGGGTATTGGTGTACAATGAGCAGTTCTTC.

V is TRBV7-9 and J is TRBJ1-6, with 8 nucleotides matching TRBD1. Per germline, CDR1 SEHNR and CDR2 FQNEAQ (reference sequence). This CDR3 is built from 16 residues. Trimming at V came to 5 bases and at J to 3 bases, leaving 6 bases not matched to a gene. Here the CDR3 reads CASSLRTGNYNSPLHF. The CDR3, as DNA: TGTGCCAGCAGCCTAAGGACAGGGAACTATAATTCACCCCTCCACTTT.

This clone came up a few times. The genes are TRBV2 and TRBJ2-3; 7 bases are shared with TRBD2. Trimming cost V 1 base and J 2 bases; bases outside gene matches: 6. This CDR3 region has 16 residues. Germline V lookup: CDR1 SNHLY, CDR2 FYNNEI. The CDR3 bases are TGTGCCAGCAGTGAAGGTGGGGGGGGGACCACAGATACGCAGTATTTT. Encoded protein: CASSEGGGGTTDTQYF.

This chain links TRBV6-5 with TRBJ1-1; D gene unclear. V was clipped by 0 bases and J by 1 base, with 9 bases between them. There are 15 residues in the CDR3. Germline lookup yields CDR1 MNHEY and CDR2 SVGAGI. CDR3 protein: CASSYSPTPNTEAFF. The CDR3 DNA is TGTGCCAGCAGTTACTCCCCGACCCCGAACACTGAAGCTTTCTTT.

In its sample, this clone was seen a few times. The rearrangement links TRBV10-2 to TRBJ1-6; TRBD1 agrees at 10 bases. Trimming took 3 bases from V and 10 from J; bases not matched to a gene: 9. The germline V gene has CDR1 WSHSY and CDR2 SAAADI. The CDR3 has 16 residues. DNA for the CDR3: TGCGCCAGCAGTGACAGTGTAGGGACAGGGGTATCACCCCTCCACTTT. The encoded protein is CASSDSVGTGVSPLHF.

The chain's CDR3 is CASSPTGDRGVYYGYTF. Written as DNA, the CDR3 is TGTGCCAGCAGCCCGACGGGGGACAGGGGAGTATACTATGGCTACACCTTC. The chain is built from TRBV9 and TRBJ1-2, with TRBD1 matching over 10 bases. Germline CDR1 reads SGDLS; CDR2 reads YYNGEE. There are 17 residues in the CDR3. The J segment lost 3 bases and the V segment lost 4 bases, leaving 12 bases of the junction unmatched.

The chain recombines TRBV28 with TRBJ1-2; D remains ambiguous. Germline V CDR1 and CDR2: MDHEN, SYDVKM. Trimming took 2 bases from V and 4 from J, leaving 5 bases between them. The CDR3 contains 12 residues. The CDR3 protein is CASSLGFYGYTF. As DNA, the CDR3 is TGTGCCAGCAGTTTAGGGTTCTATGGCTACACCTTC.

J is TRBJ2-2 and V is TRBV27; D is uncertain. The CDR3 has 14 amino acids. Trimming removed 6 bases from V and 6 bases from J, with 14 bases in between. Germline CDR1 MNHEY, CDR2 SMNVEV (reference sequence). The CDR3 protein is CASRFRERSGELFF. The CDR3 bases are TGTGCCAGCAGATTCCGCGAACGATCCGGGGAGCTGTTTTTT.

This chain joins TRBV11-2 and TRBJ2-4, with 9 bases aligning to TRBD1. J gave up 6 bases and V 6 bases, and 9 bases lay outside the gene matches. Germline V gene sequence: CDR1 SGHAT, CDR2 FQNNGV. The CDR3 covers 15 residues. For the CDR3, the DNA is TGTGCCAGCAGTTCCCGGGACAGGGTGGGAAACATTCAGTACTTC. This codes for CASSSRDRVGNIQYF. Together with reference TRBV11-2 and TRBJ2-4, the CDR3 gives the full variable domain: EAGVAQSPRYKIIEKRQSVAFWCNPISGHATLYWYQQILGQGPKLLIQFQNNGVVDDSQLPKDRFSAERLKGVDSTLKIQPAKLEDSAVYLCASSSRDRVGNIQYFGAGTRLSVL.